Shown below are 17 T cell receptor beta chains from a single sample sequenced in a study of T cell responses to AZD1222 COVID-19 vaccine. Method: immunoSEQ multiplex PCR; TCRdb's copy keeps in-frame clones and lacks some. This sample has some 170,000 clones, with roughly 92% found just once. Sample: peripheral blood, taken on day 0 of AZD1222 vaccination. The receptors were gathered from an adult in good health.

The V call is TRBV6-5, the J call TRBJ2-7; TRBD2 matches 7 bases. The ends lost 5 bases at V and 2 bases at J; junction bases unmatched: 3. The CDR3 totals 13 residues. The V gene's germline CDR1 is MNHEY and CDR2 SVGAGI. The CDR3 region is CASSPRGAYEQYF. CDR3 DNA: TGTGCCAGCAGTCCCCGGGGGGCCTACGAGCAGTACTTC.

The V and J genes are TRBV5-1 and TRBJ2-1; D not resolved. Per germline, CDR1 SGHRS and CDR2 YFSETQ. This CDR3 is built from 13 residues. V lost 4 bases to trimming and J lost 3 bases, with 8 bases between them. The CDR3 region has the DNA TGCGCCAGCAGCGCGTTAGACTACAATGAGCAGTTCTTC. Its protein is CASSALDYNEQFF.

The chain carries TRBV7-8 and TRBJ1-5, with a tentative D call TRBD1 (5 bases). The CDR3 totals 15 residues. Looked up from germline, CDR1 is SGHVS and CDR2 is FQNEAQ. V lost 3 bases to trimming and J lost 1 base, with 10 bases between them. CDR3 sequence: CASSFQGFSNQPQHF. CDR3 coding DNA: TGTGCCAGCAGCTTTCAGGGTTTCAGCAATCAGCCCCAGCATTTT.

The chain uses TRBV7-9 and TRBJ1-2, with D maybe TRBD1 (6 bases). The CDR3 sequence is 14 residues long. V lost 5 bases and J lost 6, with 16 bases in between. CDR1 is SEHNR, CDR2 FQNEAQ, per germline (reference sequence). The CDR3: CASSREQGFNGYTF. The CDR3 coding sequence is TGTGCCAGCAGCCGTGAACAGGGTTTCAATGGCTACACCTTC.

In DNA, the CDR3 is TGTGCCAGCAGCAACAGGGTTCGGGGCACTGAAGCTTTCTTT. Translated: CASSNRVRGTEAFF. The rearrangement joins TRBV27 to TRBJ1-1, with D perhaps TRBD1 (6 bases). The V end was cut by 6 bases, the J end by 4 bases, with 15 bases between. Per the germline V gene, CDR1 is MNHEY and CDR2 is SMNVEV (reference sequence). CDR3 size: 14 residues.

The genes are TRBV11-2 and TRBJ1-1; no definite D call. There are 12 residues in the CDR3. Trimming stripped 2 bases from V and 5 bases from J, with 6 bases between. The germline CDR1 and CDR2 sequences are SGHAT and FQNNGV. The CDR3 sequence is CASSLSGTEAFF. The CDR3 bases are TGTGCCAGCAGCTTAAGTGGTACTGAAGCTTTCTTT.

The chain is built from TRBV6-5 and TRBJ2-1; no reliable D call. CDR3 length equals 13 residues. V was pared by 7 bases and J by 10 bases, with 17 bases between. Germline V gene data show CDR1 as MNHEY and CDR2 as SVGAGI. The DNA of the CDR3 is TGTGCCAGCATAGGACCTCGGTGGGGAGAGCAGTTCTTC. Protein product: CASIGPRWGEQFF.

J is TRBJ1-2 and V is TRBV6-6, with 8 bases that match TRBD1. The CDR3 length is 12 residues. Germline values: CDR1 MNHNY, CDR2 SVGAGI (reference sequence). After removal of 5 bases from V and 8 bases from J, the junction contained 4 bases not matched to a gene. The CDR3 bases are TGTGCCAGCAGTCACGGACAGGGCGGCTACACCTTC. Its translation: CASSHGQGGYTF.

The chain combines TRBV30 with TRBJ1-4, with D hard to call. In germline, CDR1 is GTSNPN, CDR2 SVGIG (reference sequence). The CDR3 totals 15 residues. Trimming cost V 4 bases and J 8 bases, with 20 bases left between them. The CDR3 coding sequence is TGTGCCTGGACCCTAGCAGGAAGTCGGTCGGAAAAACTGTTTTTT. Translation: CAWTLAGSRSEKLFF.

This chain connects TRBV27 to TRBJ1-3; D uncertain. Germline V CDR1 and CDR2: MNHEY, SMNVEV (reference sequence). Trimming took 6 bases from V and 3 from J, leaving 12 bases between them. The CDR3 consists of 14 residues. The CDR3 region is CASSPGRSGNTIYF. CDR3 DNA sequence: TGTGCCAGCAGCCCTGGCAGGAGTGGAAACACCATATATTTT.

The rearrangement links TRBV5-4 to TRBJ2-5, with a weak D call TRBD1 (6 bases). The V end was cut by 4 bases, the J end by 4 bases, with 11 bases between. CDR3 length equals 13 residues. CDR1 SGHNT and CDR2 YYREEE come from the germline V gene (reference sequence). This CDR3 reads CASSRTGSETQYF. The CDR3 DNA follows: TGTGCCAGCAGCCGAACAGGGTCAGAGACCCAGTACTTC.

The chain uses TRBV15 and TRBJ2-1, with D uncertain. Germline CDR1 is LNHNV and CDR2 is YYDKDF (reference sequence). V was cut by 0 bases and J by 8 bases, with 14 bases left in between. The CDR3 runs to 15 residues. The DNA of the CDR3 is TGTGCCACCAGCAGAGATTTGTTCGGTGCCCATGAGCAGTTCTTC. Its translation is CATSRDLFGAHEQFF.

The rearrangement uses TRBV19 and TRBJ2-6; D gene unclear. Trimming took 3 bases from V and 0 from J, leaving 9 bases between them. This CDR3 comprises 16 residues. Germline V gives CDR1 LNHDA, CDR2 SQIVND (reference sequence). The CDR3 sequence: CASSIYSGSGANVLTF. The CDR3, as DNA: TGTGCCAGTAGTATTTATTCAGGCTCTGGGGCCAACGTCCTGACTTTC.

The chain couples TRBV10-2 to TRBJ2-1; the match to TRBD2 covers 10 bases. Germline CDR1 reads WSHSY; CDR2 reads SAAADI. The trim removed 5 bases at V and 2 bases at J, leaving 0 bases unmatched. The CDR3 loop spans 14 amino acids. CDR3 amino acids: CASSLAGAYNEQFF. CDR3 bases: TGCGCCAGCAGTCTAGCGGGAGCCTACAATGAGCAGTTCTTC.

The J gene is TRBJ2-1, the V gene TRBV7-2; D is uncertain. Germline CDR1 and CDR2: SGHTA and FQGNSA. Trimming took 2 bases from V and 9 from J, leaving 17 bases between them. There are 15 residues in the CDR3. This CDR3 reads CASSLPPTTLGEQFF. CDR3 DNA sequence: TGTGCCAGCAGCTTACCCCCGACCACCCTTGGTGAGCAGTTCTTC.

DNA of the CDR3: TGTGCCACGGATGACAGTAACTACAATGAGCAGTTCTTC. It codes for CATDDSNYNEQFF. The rearrangement joins TRBV10-3 to TRBJ2-1; D perhaps matches TRBD1 (5 bases). The CDR3 totals 13 residues. V was shortened by 10 bases and J by 3 bases, with 13 bases between the two germline ends. CDR1 and CDR2 (germline): ENHRY, SYGVKD.

V and J are TRBV5-1 and TRBJ2-5, with D perhaps matching TRBD1 (7 bases). Trimming removed 2 bases at V and 5 bases at J, with 16 bases between. Germline CDR1 SGHRS, CDR2 YFSETQ. CDR3 length: 15 amino acids. The CDR3 nucleotides read TGCGCCAGCAGCTTTGACGGCAGGGGGAGGGAGACCCAGTACTTC. It encodes CASSFDGRGRETQYF.